The 12 T cell receptor beta chains given below trace back to one sample, sequenced in a study of blood T cells in healthy people across ages. A sample-barcoded 5' primer and a J-beta primer mix were used in a second PCR of about 7 to 12 cycles. TCRdb reanalysed the 5' RACE reads using MiXCR and keeps one entry per CDR3 protein. The sample shows more than 900,000 distinct CDR3 sequences, 25% of them seen only once. These same records also appear under a second study, on T cells of mothers and their children.

Sample: blood. These receptors were obtained from a girl aged 2-10 years in good health.

This clonotype occurred once. V gene TRBV12-3 or TRBV12-4 combines with J gene TRBJ1-2, with 8 bases fitting TRBD1. Germline trimming cut 3 bases from V and 2 bases from J; bases unmatched to any gene: 8. This CDR3 spans 16 amino acids. CDR3 amino acids: CASSFTWTGRNYGYTF. The CDR3 nucleotides are TGTGCCAGCAGTTTTACCTGGACAGGGAGAAACTATGGCTACACCTTC.

The sample holds a few counts of this clonotype. This chain links TRBV20-1 with TRBJ1-2; D is possibly TRBD1 (5 bases). There are 15 residues in the CDR3. V shed 5 bases and J shed 2 bases, with 18 bases lying between them. Germline CDR1 is DFQATT and CDR2 is SNEGSKA (reference sequence). CDR3 nucleotides: TGCAGTGCTCCGTTCGATGGGGGGGAGAACTATGGCTACACCTTC. Residues: CSAPFDGGENYGYTF.

The chain joins TRBV27 to TRBJ2-1, with TRBD1 matching 8 bases. Germline values: CDR1 MNHEY, CDR2 SMNVEV (reference sequence). J lost 5 bases, V lost 1 base, and 7 bases had no gene match. The CDR3 sequence is 16 residues long. The CDR3 DNA reads TGTGCCAGCAGTTTATTAGGAGACAGGGGAGACAATGAGCAGTTCTTC. Translation gives CASSLLGDRGDNEQFF.

The chain is built from TRBV11-2 and TRBJ1-2; D remains unclear. The CDR3 covers 13 residues. Germline loops: CDR1 SGHAT, CDR2 FQNNGV. V was clipped by 0 bases and J by 8 bases, with 10 bases between them. CDR3 nucleotide sequence: TGTGCCAGCAGCTTAGAGGAAGTAGGGGGCTACACCTTC. Translated: CASSLEEVGGYTF.

The chain's CDR3 is CASSSVRPFGRETQYF. CDR3 in DNA: TGTGCCAGCAGTTCCGTCCGCCCCTTTGGGCGAGAGACCCAGTACTTC. This chain uses TRBV28 with TRBJ2-5; D not certain. This CDR3 region has 16 residues. Germline lookup yields CDR1 MDHEN and CDR2 SYDVKM. The V end lost 4 bases, the J end lost 4 bases, and 19 bases lay between the germline ends.

In this sample, this clonotype turned up a few times. The chain recombines TRBV7-9 with TRBJ1-1; no clear D gene. Germline V lookup: CDR1 SEHNR, CDR2 FQNEAQ (reference sequence). The CDR3 length is 14 residues. V lost 7 bases and J 3 bases, leaving 15 bases between the germline ends. CDR3 amino acids: CASKFGQADTEAFF. For the CDR3, the DNA is TGTGCCAGCAAATTCGGTCAAGCGGACACTGAAGCTTTCTTT. Full variable domain (outside the CDR3, taken from reference TRBV7-9 and TRBJ1-1): DTGVSQNPRHKITKRGQNVTFRCDPISEHNRLYWYRQTLGQGPEFLTYFQNEAQLEKSRLLSDRFSAERPKGSFSTLEIQRTEQGDSAMYLCASKFGQADTEAFFGQGTRLTVV.

The V call is TRBV5-1, the J call TRBJ2-1; D is uncertain. CDR3 length: 13 residues. V gave up 5 bases and J gave up 7 bases, with 13 bases separating them. Germline V gives CDR1 SGHRS, CDR2 YFSETQ. CDR3 amino acids: CASRGNVENEQFF. Here the CDR3 DNA reads TGCGCCAGCAGAGGAAACGTCGAGAATGAGCAGTTCTTC.

The chain uses TRBV20-1 and TRBJ2-2; maybe TRBD2 (6 bases). Per germline, CDR1 DFQATT and CDR2 SNEGSKA (reference sequence). With 6 bases removed from V and 1 base from J, the gap between germline ends came to 15 bases. This CDR3 contains 15 residues. In DNA form, the CDR3 reads TGCAGTGCCGAACGGGCGGGGTTGAACACCGGGGAGCTGTTTTTT. This sequence encodes CSAERAGLNTGELFF.

This chain links TRBV11-2 with TRBJ2-7; 8 bases fit TRBD1. Germline V gene lookup returns CDR1 SGHAT and CDR2 FQNNGV. The ends lost 3 bases at V and 7 bases at J; junction bases unmatched: 5. The length of the CDR3 is 13 residues. CDR3 protein: CASSFQGAHEQYF. CDR3 DNA: TGTGCCAGCAGCTTTCAGGGGGCGCATGAGCAGTACTTC.

The V gene is TRBV29-1, the J gene TRBJ1-1; D ambiguous. CDR3 length: 14 residues. Trimming pared 6 bases from V and 4 bases from J, leaving 18 bases between. CDR1 and CDR2 (germline): SQVTM, ANQGSEA. CDR3 sequence: CSVLRRLSGTEAFF. The CDR3 DNA reads TGCAGCGTCCTAAGGAGGCTTTCGGGCACTGAAGCTTTCTTT.

CDR3 protein: CSARAAGFSTDTQYF. The CDR3 nucleotides read TGCAGTGCTAGAGCTGCGGGATTTAGCACAGATACGCAGTATTTT. This chain links TRBV20-1 with TRBJ2-3, with TRBD2 as a possible D gene (6 bases). Trimming took 1 base from V and 0 from J, leaving 11 bases between them. Germline-derived CDR1 and CDR2 are DFQATT and SNEGSKA (reference sequence). The CDR3 sequence is 15 residues long.

This clonotype was detected only a few times. This sequence joins TRBV6-6 and TRBJ2-5, with D maybe TRBD1 (7 bases). V was trimmed by 8 bases and J by 3 bases, leaving 10 bases between them. Germline assignment: CDR1 MNHNY and CDR2 SVGAGI (reference sequence). There are 12 residues in the CDR3. The CDR3 region is CASAGGKETQYF. CDR3 coding DNA: TGTGCCAGCGCAGGGGGGAAAGAGACCCAGTACTTC.